A single sample is the source of the 18 T cell receptor beta chains below, sequenced in a study of OX40 agonist ivuxolimab in advanced cancers. Method: immunoSEQ multiplex PCR; TCRdb's copy keeps in-frame clones and lacks some. This sample yields under 75,000 clones, of which approximately 86% are seen a single time; about 0.75% belongs to the top ten. The sequenced sample was CD4+ or CD8+ T cells sorted from blood, obtained in a trial of the OX40 agonist ivuxolimab. The receptors stem from an adult with an advanced solid tumor such as melanoma, head and neck, liver or kidney cancer.

This clone was detected a few times. CDR3 coding DNA: TGTGCCAGCAGTTACCTCGCCCCGGGATCGACCCAGTACTTC. It codes for CASSYLAPGSTQYF. This chain connects TRBV6-5 to TRBJ2-5; D possibly corresponds to TRBD2 (5 bases). The CDR3 length is 14 residues. Trimming removed 2 bases at V and 7 bases at J, with 14 bases between. Germline CDR1 and CDR2: MNHEY and SVGAGI.

The rearrangement uses TRBV6-6 and TRBJ2-7; either TRBD1 or TRBD2 may supply D (5 bases each). This CDR3 contains 13 residues. Germline V gives CDR1 MNHNY, CDR2 SVGAGI (reference sequence). Trimming shortened V by 4 bases and J by 1 base, and 8 bases separated the two germline ends. CDR3 in amino acids: CASSWGISYEQYF. DNA of the CDR3: TGTGCCAGCAGTTGGGGGATATCCTACGAGCAGTACTTC.

Only a few counts were recorded for this clone. The V call is TRBV11-3, the J call TRBJ2-7, with D possibly matching TRBD2 (5 bases). Germline CDR1 SGHNT, CDR2 YENEEA. The V gene lost 1 base and the J gene lost 4 bases, with 14 bases spanning the gap. This CDR3 is built from 15 residues. The CDR3 loop is CASSLASGSGYEQYF. The CDR3 DNA follows: TGTGCCAGCAGCTTAGCCTCGGGGTCCGGGTACGAGCAGTACTTC.

This sequence joins TRBV6-6 and TRBJ1-2; D remains unclear. CDR3 size: 14 residues. Germline V lookup: CDR1 MNHNY, CDR2 SVGAGI (reference sequence). The ends were cut back, 6 bases at V and 2 bases at J, with 13 bases in the middle. CDR3 loop: CASSKNLLNYGYTF. Written as DNA, the CDR3 is TGTGCCAGCAGCAAAAACCTACTCAACTATGGCTACACCTTC.

This clone came up once. The genes are TRBV6-5 and TRBJ1-2; 7 bases fit TRBD1. The CDR3 totals 15 residues. Trimming took 4 bases from V and 3 from J; bases not matched to a gene: 8. Germline V lookup: CDR1 MNHEY, CDR2 SVGAGI. CDR3 amino acids: CASSSTGTDYYGYTF. The CDR3 bases are TGTGCCAGCAGTTCCACCGGGACAGACTACTATGGCTACACCTTC.

This sequence joins TRBV5-6 and TRBJ1-3; a weak D match, TRBD1 (6 bases). Germline-derived CDR1 and CDR2 are SGHDT and YYEEEE. Trimming shortened V by 2 bases and J by 3 bases, and 12 bases separated the two germline ends. CDR3 length: 15 residues. The CDR3 spells CASSFGGLDGNTIYF. The CDR3 nucleotides are TGTGCCAGCAGCTTTGGGGGCTTGGATGGAAACACCATATATTTT.

The V gene is TRBV18, the J gene TRBJ1-1; 10 nucleotides agree with TRBD1. CDR3 length equals 13 residues. Trimming removed 6 bases from V and 6 bases from J; junction bases left unmatched: 4. CDR1 KGHSH and CDR2 LQKENI come from the germline V gene. CDR3 coding DNA: TGTGCCAGCTCGCCCGGACAGGGGGCTGAAGCTTTCTTT. Protein: CASSPGQGAEAFF.

The CDR3 DNA reads TGTGCCAGCAGCTTAGTATCTGGAAACACCGGGGAGCTGTTTTTT. Its protein product is CASSLVSGNTGELFF. This chain connects TRBV7-2 to TRBJ2-2; D not certain. The germline V gene encodes CDR1 SGHTA and CDR2 FQGNSA. V shed 1 base and J shed 2 bases, with 8 bases lying between them. This CDR3 spans 15 amino acids.

The rearrangement joins TRBV4-3 to TRBJ2-7; 7 positions agree with TRBD1. V shed 1 base, J shed 6 bases, and the junction held 9 bases outside the gene matches. The CDR3 runs 15 residues. CDR1 is LGHNA and CDR2 is YSLEER in the germline V gene. This CDR3 reads CASSQATGQPVEQYF. The CDR3 DNA is TGCGCCAGCAGCCAAGCGACAGGGCAACCGGTCGAGCAGTACTTC.

This clone was recorded only once. The rearrangement links TRBV7-2 to TRBJ1-2; the D gene is possibly TRBD1 (6 bases). Germline CDR1 and CDR2: SGHTA and FQGNSA. Trimming removed 5 bases from V and 4 bases from J, with 11 bases in between. CDR3 length: 13 amino acids. CDR3 in amino acids: CASSAQGGYGYTF. In nucleotides, the CDR3 is TGTGCCAGCAGCGCACAGGGAGGCTATGGCTACACCTTC.

This clone was observed once. V gene TRBV5-6 combines with J gene TRBJ1-5; TRBD1 matches at 11 bases. This CDR3 region has 15 residues. Germline CDR1 reads SGHDT; CDR2 reads YYEEEE. V dropped 4 bases and J dropped 9; count of bases not matched to a gene: 9. The CDR3: CASSLGQGAQAPQHF. The CDR3 DNA sequence: TGTGCCAGCAGCCTTGGACAGGGGGCCCAGGCGCCCCAGCATTTT.

The chain uses TRBV7-2 and TRBJ2-3, with 7 bases identical to TRBD2. The germline CDR1 and CDR2 sequences are SGHTA and FQGNSA. V was clipped by 0 bases and J by 6 bases; unmatched bases: 6. The CDR3 totals 15 residues. The CDR3 protein is CASSLAGGRVDTQYF. The CDR3 DNA reads TGTGCCAGCAGCTTAGCGGGAGGGAGAGTCGATACGCAGTATTTT.

The chain joins TRBV29-1 to TRBJ1-5; a weak D match, TRBD1 (6 bases). Germline V gene lookup returns CDR1 SQVTM and CDR2 ANQGSEA. This CDR3 spans 14 amino acids. Trimming took 4 bases from V and 7 from J, leaving 17 bases between them. DNA for the CDR3: TGCAGCGTTGCAGAGGGGGGCGCAGGACAGCCCCAGCATTTT. Protein: CSVAEGGAGQPQHF.

The V call is TRBV6-5, the J call TRBJ1-6, with 9 positions matching TRBD1. This CDR3 has 14 amino acids. Germline V CDR1 and CDR2: MNHEY, SVGAGI. J was trimmed by 9 bases and V by 6 bases; bases with no gene match: 6. CDR3 sequence reads: CASRPGQGGSPLHF. In DNA form, the CDR3 reads TGTGCCAGCAGGCCGGGACAGGGAGGTTCACCCCTCCACTTT.

The chain couples TRBV9 to TRBJ2-3; the D is unclear. The CDR3 loop spans 13 amino acids. The germline V and J ends were trimmed by 2 bases and 5 bases, with 9 bases remaining between them. Looked up from germline, CDR1 is SGDLS and CDR2 is YYNGEE. The CDR3 spells CASSVYSGDTQYF. CDR3 DNA sequence: TGTGCCAGCAGCGTGTACTCAGGAGATACGCAGTATTTT.

J is TRBJ1-2 and V is TRBV7-9; D is unresolved. In germline, CDR1 is SEHNR, CDR2 FQNEAQ (reference sequence). The CDR3 is 14 residues long. V dropped 4 bases and J dropped 3 bases, with 12 bases sitting between them. CDR3 bases: TGTGCCAGCAGCTCCCTCCCGCGTTACTATGGCTACACCTTC. Translated: CASSSLPRYYGYTF.

The chain combines TRBV11-2 with TRBJ2-2, with 8 bases that match TRBD1. This CDR3 contains 16 residues. V trimming: 5 bases; J trimming: 2 bases; junction bases outside the gene matches: 7. Germline CDR1 SGHAT, CDR2 FQNNGV. CDR3 region: CASSEKGQGNTGELFF. DNA for the CDR3: TGTGCCAGCAGCGAAAAAGGACAGGGTAACACCGGGGAGCTGTTTTTT.

V and J are TRBV7-9 and TRBJ1-5; tentative D call: TRBD1 (5 bases). V lost 5 bases, J lost 7 bases, and 15 bases lay in between. CDR1 SEHNR and CDR2 FQNEAQ come from the germline V gene (reference sequence). The CDR3 runs 14 residues. CDR3: CASSPMGGGQPQHF. CDR3 sequence (DNA): TGTGCCAGCAGCCCTATGGGGGGGGGACAGCCCCAGCATTTT.